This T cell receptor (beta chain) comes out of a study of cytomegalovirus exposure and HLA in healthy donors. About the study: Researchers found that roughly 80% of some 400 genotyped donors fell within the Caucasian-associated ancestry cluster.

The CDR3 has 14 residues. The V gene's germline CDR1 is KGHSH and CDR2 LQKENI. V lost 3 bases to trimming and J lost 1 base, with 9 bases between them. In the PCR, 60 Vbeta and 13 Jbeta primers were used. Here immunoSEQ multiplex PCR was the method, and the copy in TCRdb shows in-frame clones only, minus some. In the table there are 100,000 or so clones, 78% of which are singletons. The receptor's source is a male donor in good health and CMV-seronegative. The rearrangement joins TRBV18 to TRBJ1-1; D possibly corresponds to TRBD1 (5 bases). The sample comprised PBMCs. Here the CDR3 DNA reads TGTGCCAGCTCACCGGTGGGGGGGAACACTGAAGCTTTCTTT. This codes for CASSPVGGNTEAFF.